The present TCR beta chain was sequenced within a study of glioma-infiltrating T cells after dendritic cell vaccination. Whole-study findings and limits: Complete blood and tumor specimen sets were limited to few patients.

Remarks on this clone: What it binds is unknown.

CDR1 ENHRY and CDR2 SYGVKD come from the germline V gene. The length of the CDR3 is 13 residues. V was clipped by 7 bases and J by 7 bases; unmatched bases: 5. Clones were sequenced by immunoSEQ multiplex PCR, and TCRdb holds only the in-frame ones, with some missing. The profile shows 75,000 to 85,000 clones, roughly 84% of them singletons. Time point specified: after dendritic cell vaccination, including at tumor progression/relapse. V is TRBV10-3 and J is TRBJ2-1; 9 bases are shared with TRBD1. The source is a human donor with glioblastoma. The sample here was blood, taken after dendritic cell vaccination. CDR3: CAITQGARNEQFF. The CDR3 DNA sequence: TGTGCCATCACACAGGGGGCGCGGAATGAGCAGTTCTTC.